These 21 T cell receptor beta chains share one sample of origin, sequenced in a study of T-cell reconstitution after alpha-beta-depleted transplantation in children. Unique molecular identifiers were used to barcode this TCRbeta library. TCRdb itself ran the PCR reads through MiXCR, one entry per CDR3 protein. The sample yields about 500,000 distinct CDR3 sequences, 32% seen once. The specimen comprised PBMCs from the stem cell graft donor, sampled from the stem cell graft. All receptors come from a human donor who donated a stem cell graft to a child with aplastic anemia.

The chain recombines TRBV28 with TRBJ1-5; D gene uncertain. The CDR3 is made up of 11 amino acids. Trimming left V 3 bases short and J 13 bases short, with 10 bases between. Germline CDR1 is MDHEN and CDR2 is SYDVKM. CDR3 coding DNA: TGTGCCAGCAGTTTTAATAGTCGACAGCATTTT. Residues: CASSFNSRQHF.

This chain joins TRBV24-1 and TRBJ1-1; TRBD1 agrees at 10 bases. Losses at the gene ends were 5 bases for V and 6 bases for J; bases not matched to a gene: 2. This CDR3 region has 13 residues. CDR1 is KGHDR, CDR2 SFDVKD, per germline. CDR3 region: CATSGQGASEAFF. The DNA for the CDR3 is TGTGCCACCAGTGGACAGGGGGCATCTGAAGCTTTCTTT.

V usage is TRBV9 and J usage is TRBJ2-5, with 13 bases identical to TRBD2. Germline values: CDR1 SGDLS, CDR2 YYNGEE. V dropped 4 bases and J dropped 1; count of bases not matched to a gene: 4. The length of the CDR3 is 16 residues. CDR3 DNA: TGTGCCAGCAGCCCCGGGACTAGCGGGGCCCAAGAGACCCAGTACTTC. It encodes CASSPGTSGAQETQYF. The full variable domain, with the rest looked up from reference TRBV9 and TRBJ2-5, is DSGVTQTPKHLITATGQRVTLRCSPRSGDLSVYWYQQSLDQGLQFLIQYYNGEERAKGNILERFSAQQFPDLHSELNLSSLELGDSALYFCASSPGTSGAQETQYFGPGTRLLVL.

In DNA, the CDR3 is TGTGCTAGTGGTTTGACAGGGGCCACTGAAGCTTTCTTT. Amino acid sequence: CASGLTGATEAFF. This sequence joins TRBV12-5 and TRBJ1-1; 7 positions agree with TRBD1. This CDR3 has 13 residues. The germline V gene has CDR1 LGHNT and CDR2 FRNRAP. V lost 2 bases, J lost 4 bases, and 1 base stayed unmatched.

The chain links TRBV29-1 to TRBJ2-3, with 12 bases aligning to TRBD2. J was trimmed by 4 bases and V by 3 bases; bases with no gene match: 8. The length of the CDR3 is 16 residues. Germline CDR1 reads SQVTM; CDR2 reads ANQGSEA. CDR3 protein: CSVDRRTSGNADTQYF. The CDR3 DNA is TGCAGCGTTGACCGTAGGACTAGCGGGAACGCAGATACGCAGTATTTT.

The V call is TRBV12-3 or TRBV12-4, the J call TRBJ1-6; D is uncertain. The CDR3 sequence is 13 residues long. The V end was cut by 1 base, the J end by 8 bases, with 6 bases between. The CDR3, as DNA: TGTGCCAGCAGTTTAGAGGATTATTCACCCCTCCACTTT. Protein sequence: CASSLEDYSPLHF.

There are a few counts of this clonotype. The rearrangement uses TRBV5-1 and TRBJ1-2, with 7 bases aligning to TRBD1. Germline values: CDR1 SGHRS, CDR2 YFSETQ. J gave up 2 bases and V 2 bases, and 6 bases lay outside the gene matches. The CDR3 extends over 15 amino acids. The chain's CDR3 is CASSFSGGANYGYTF. CDR3 coding DNA: TGCGCCAGCAGCTTCTCAGGGGGTGCCAACTATGGCTACACCTTC. Full variable domain (rest looked up from reference TRBV5-1 and TRBJ1-2): KAGVTQTPRYLIKTRGQQVTLSCSPISGHRSVSWYQQTPGQGLQFLFEYFSETQRNKGNFPGRFSGRQFSNSRSEMNVSTLELGDSALYLCASSFSGGANYGYTFGSGTRLTVV.

The chain couples TRBV19 to TRBJ2-3; 9 nucleotides align to TRBD2. V lost 6 bases and J lost 3; bases outside the gene matches: 7. CDR3 length equals 15 residues. Germline CDR1 is LNHDA and CDR2 is SQIVND (reference sequence). As DNA, the CDR3 is TGTGCCAGTAGAATCGTAGCGGGAGCAACAGATACGCAGTATTTT. It is translated as CASRIVAGATDTQYF.

This clonotype was detected only a few times. The chain has TRBV20-1 and TRBJ1-2, with 7 bases identical to TRBD1. The CDR3 is 15 residues long. Germline V gives CDR1 DFQATT, CDR2 SNEGSKA (reference sequence). V was clipped by 3 bases and J by 2 bases; unmatched bases: 9. Here the CDR3 DNA reads TGCAGTGCTAGCCGCACAGGGGACCCAAACTATGGCTACACCTTC. Amino acid sequence: CSASRTGDPNYGYTF.

The chain has TRBV21-1 and TRBJ1-1; the table's D call, TRBD1, was not checked against the DNA. TRBV21-1 corresponds to a pseudogene. The CDR3 runs 13 residues. CDR3 sequence reads: CASSRPGNTEAFF. The CDR3 nucleotides read TGTGCCAGCAGCCGACCCGGGAACACTGAAGCTTTCTTT.

This clonotype occurred a few times. V usage is TRBV20-1 and J usage is TRBJ2-4, with D tentatively TRBD2 (6 bases). The V gene lost 4 bases and the J gene lost 0 bases, with 16 bases spanning the gap. The CDR3 is 16 residues long. Germline CDR1 and CDR2: DFQATT and SNEGSKA (reference sequence). The CDR3 sequence: CSAIPYLSGAKNIQYF. In nucleotides, the CDR3 is TGCAGTGCTATACCTTACCTTAGCGGAGCCAAAAACATTCAGTACTTC.

This clonotype turned up a few times. The chain uses TRBV6-5 and TRBJ2-1, with D hard to call. V lost 4 bases and J 9 bases, leaving 19 bases between the germline ends. The CDR3 length is 15 residues. Germline lookup yields CDR1 MNHEY and CDR2 SVGAGI. Here the CDR3 reads CASSFSRGLGGEQFF. CDR3 in DNA: TGTGCCAGCAGTTTCTCGCGCGGCCTGGGTGGTGAGCAGTTCTTC.

A single count supports this clonotype. The J gene is TRBJ2-5, the V gene TRBV6-4; possible D gene TRBD1, 6 bases. V lost 5 bases, J lost 5 bases, and 21 bases lay in between. This CDR3 spans 16 amino acids. From germline, CDR1 is MRHNA and CDR2 SNTAGT. The CDR3 nucleotides are TGTGCCAGCAGTCCACTATACAGGGACGAGGAGGAGACCCAGTACTTC. This sequence encodes CASSPLYRDEEETQYF.

This clonotype has more than one count but fewer than ten. Written as DNA, the CDR3 is TGTGCCAGCAGCTTAGACTCCGGGACTAGGGCAGATACGCAGTATTTT. Its protein product is CASSLDSGTRADTQYF. This chain links TRBV7-2 with TRBJ2-3, with TRBD2 matching over 8 bases. The germline V gene encodes CDR1 SGHTA and CDR2 FQGNSA. V was pared by 1 base and J by 4 bases, with 7 bases of the junction left unmatched. The CDR3 is 16 amino acids.

V is TRBV6-2 or TRBV6-3 and J is TRBJ2-5, with D maybe TRBD2 (5 bases). The CDR3 is 17 residues long. Looked up from germline, CDR1 is MNHEY and CDR2 is SVGEGT. V lost 0 bases and J lost 1, with 15 bases in between. For the CDR3, the DNA is TGTGCCAGCAGTTACTCGGACGATTCTAGCCGCCAAGAGACCCAGTACTTC. The encoded protein is CASSYSDDSSRQETQYF.

This clonotype was counted a few times. The J gene is TRBJ1-1, the V gene TRBV18; TRBD1 matches 7 bases. With V trimmed by 3 bases and J by 0 bases, 4 bases remained unmatched. The CDR3 extends over 15 amino acids. Germline assignment: CDR1 KGHSH and CDR2 LQKENI. The CDR3 DNA sequence: TGTGCCAGCTCACCGACGGGACAGATGAACACTGAAGCTTTCTTT. Translation: CASSPTGQMNTEAFF.

This clonotype was counted only a few times. CDR3 amino acids: CASGPAGRTYNEQFF. The CDR3 DNA is TGTGCCAGCGGGCCCGCGGGGCGAACCTACAATGAGCAGTTCTTC. This rearrangement joins TRBV12-3 or TRBV12-4 to TRBJ2-1, with D possibly being TRBD2 (6 bases). Trimming removed 8 bases from V and 2 bases from J, with 16 bases in between. The CDR3 runs 15 residues.

This clonotype occurred a few times. This chain connects TRBV29-1 to TRBJ1-1; maybe TRBD1 (6 bases). Germline lookup yields CDR1 SQVTM and CDR2 ANQGSEA. V was trimmed by 0 bases and J by 6 bases, leaving 14 bases between them. The CDR3 length is 14 residues. For the CDR3, the DNA is TGCAGCGTTGAAGATACAGGGTGGACGCCTGAAGCTTTCTTT. It is translated as CSVEDTGWTPEAFF.

This clonotype was seen ten or more times. This chain links TRBV12-3 or TRBV12-4 with TRBJ2-1, with 12 bases fitting TRBD2. The CDR3 loop spans 15 amino acids. Losses at the gene ends were 5 bases for V and 5 bases for J; bases not matched to a gene: 4. In DNA form, the CDR3 reads TGTGCCAGCAGTCTGGGACTAGCGGGCAACAATGAGCAGTTCTTC. Translating gives CASSLGLAGNNEQFF.

This chain connects TRBV5-6 to TRBJ2-3; TRBD1 is a possible D gene (5 bases). Germline CDR1 reads SGHDT; CDR2 reads YYEEEE. Trimming pared 4 bases from V and 5 bases from J, leaving 11 bases between. The CDR3 is 13 amino acids. CDR3 in amino acids: CASSPLQGDTQYF. The CDR3 DNA sequence: TGTGCCAGCAGCCCACTCCAGGGAGATACGCAGTATTTT.

Many counts were recorded for this clonotype. This chain joins TRBV30 and TRBJ2-5; 7 bases align to TRBD1. V trimming: 4 bases; J trimming: 1 base; junction bases outside the gene matches: 3. The CDR3 sequence is 13 residues long. Looked up from germline, CDR1 is GTSNPN and CDR2 is SVGIG (reference sequence). CDR3 in amino acids: CAWTGQLQETQYF. The DNA for the CDR3 is TGTGCCTGGACGGGACAGCTCCAAGAGACCCAGTACTTC.